The rows below give T cell receptor beta chains drawn from one sample of a study of blood T cell repertoires in COVID-19. Clones were read by immunoSEQ multiplex PCR, and TCRdb kept only the in-frame ones, dropping some. The sample records around 250,000 clones, more than 75% being singletons. The specimen was peripheral blood. These receptors originate from an elderly man with acute or convalescent COVID-19. CDR3s include the opening cysteine and the closing phenylalanine or tryptophan. The D gene is left open where the match is weak. Part of the rows lack a size; the others show once, few, many or a class for expanded clones.

j_call v_call d_call clone_size cdr3_aa cdr3_nt
TRBJ1-4 TRBV6-5 TRBD1 once CATNRGANEKLFF TGTGCCACCAACAGGGGAGCTAATGAAAAACTGTTTTTT
TRBJ1-2 TRBV28 NA NA CACGTFYGYTF TGTGCCTGTGGGACATTTTATGGCTACACCTTC
TRBJ2-7 TRBV9 TRBD1 NA CASSVAPDRAVYEQYF TGTGCCAGCAGCGTAGCTCCGGACAGGGCAGTCTACGAGCAGTACTTC
TRBJ1-2 TRBV2 NA few CASSDSPLGYTF TGTGCCAGCAGTGATAGCCCGTTGGGCTACACCTTC
TRBJ1-2 TRBV27 TRBD1 NA CASSGGQGNYGYTF TGTGCCAGCAGTGGAGGACAGGGTAACTATGGCTACACCTTC
TRBJ1-4 TRBV6-5 TRBD1 NA CASSKQGANEKLFF TGTGCCAGCAGTAAACAGGGGGCTAATGAAAAACTGTTTTTT
TRBJ1-1 TRBV7-8 TRBD1 NA CASSLRRGQGFTEAFF TGTGCCAGCAGCTTAAGGCGAGGACAGGGGTTCACTGAAGCTTTCTTT
TRBJ2-5 TRBV2 NA NA CASSDLKAGKETQYF TGTGCCAGCAGTGACCTCAAAGCAGGGAAGGAGACCCAGTACTTC
TRBJ1-2 TRBV7-9 NA NA CASSNREGHTF TGTGCCAGCAGCAACAGGGAGGGACACACCTTC
TRBJ1-5 TRBV24-1 TRBD1 once CATMGQGRGPQHF TGTGCCACCATGGGACAGGGAAGAGGGCCCCAGCATTTT
TRBJ1-1 TRBV19 TRBD1 once CASSIARQGNTEAFF TGTGCCAGTAGTATAGCCCGACAGGGTAACACTGAAGCTTTCTTT
TRBJ1-6 TRBV4-1 TRBD1 NA CASSQAVTGGFGSPLHF TGCGCCAGCAGCCAAGCAGTGACAGGGGGCTTTGGGTCACCCCTCCACTTT
TRBJ1-6 TRBV18 NA NA CASSREAGSPLHF TGTGCCAGCTCACGGGAGGCAGGTTCACCCCTCCACTTT
TRBJ1-4 TRBV5-1 NA NA CASSLGGSTEKLFF TGCGCCAGCAGCTTGGGCGGGTCCACCGAAAAACTGTTTTTT
TRBJ1-6 TRBV4-2 TRBD1 NA CASSPDLSPGQGASSYNSPLHF TGTGCCAGCAGCCCAGACTTGTCCCCGGGACAGGGGGCTTCCTCCTATAATTCACCCCTCCACTTT
TRBJ2-7 TRBV28 NA NA CASSTSLREQYF NA
TRBJ2-3 TRBV24-1 NA NA CATSVPGRDTQYF TGTGCCACCAGTGTCCCCGGGAGAGATACGCAGTATTTT
TRBJ2-7 TRBV15 NA NA CATSRGGQLGEQYF TGTGCCACCAGCAGAGGGGGCCAGCTAGGGGAGCAGTACTTC
TRBJ2-7 TRBV18 TRBD1 NA CASSPPTGTGGGEQYF TGTGCCAGCTCACCACCAACCGGGACAGGGGGCGGCGAGCAGTACTTC
TRBJ2-1 TRBV11-3 TRBD2 NA CASSFSGGRNEQFF TGTGCCAGCAGCTTTAGCGGGGGGAGGAATGAGCAGTTCTTC
TRBJ2-6 TRBV7-3 TRBD1 NA CASSSQTGGSGANVLTF TGTGCCAGCAGCTCGCAGACAGGGGGCTCGGGGGCCAACGTCCTGACTTTC
TRBJ2-3 TRBV21-1 NA NA CASSKRGTGTDTQYF TGTGCCAGCAGCAAAAGAGGGACAGGTACAGATACGCAGTATTTT
TRBJ1-2 TRBV19 TRBD1 NA CASSIDTGDGGYTF TGTGCCAGTAGTATAGATACAGGGGATGGAGGCTACACCTTC
TRBJ1-4 TRBV28 NA few CASSLPGTFGEKLFF TGTGCCAGCAGCCTCCCCGGGACTTTTGGGGAAAAACTGTTTTTT
TRBJ1-1 TRBV5-6 TRBD1 NA CASSLAGGRGMNTEAFF TGTGCCAGCAGCTTGGCCGGAGGCAGGGGGATGAACACTGAAGCTTTCTTT
TRBJ2-1 TRBV27 NA NA CASGTRNEQFF TGTGCCAGCGGTACTAGGAATGAGCAGTTCTTC
TRBJ1-1 TRBV29-1 NA NA CSGRDMSGTEAFF TGCAGCGGCCGGGACATGTCCGGCACTGAAGCTTTCTTT
TRBJ2-1 TRBV19 NA NA CASSITRDNEQFF TGTGCCAGTAGTATCACCAGGGACAATGAGCAGTTCTTC
TRBJ1-6 TRBV14 NA NA CASSQEASPLHF TGTGCCAGCAGCCAAGAAGCGTCACCCCTCCACTTT
TRBJ1-5 TRBV15 NA NA CATRRVYNQPQHF TGTGCCACCAGGAGGGTTTACAATCAGCCCCAGCATTTT
TRBJ1-1 TRBV5-6 TRBD1 NA CASSNNRGPMNTEAFF TGTGCCAGCAGCAACAACAGGGGGCCAATGAACACTGAAGCTTTCTTT
TRBJ1-2 TRBV15 NA NA CATSIGGRNYGYTF TGTGCCACCAGCATTGGAGGGAGGAACTATGGCTACACCTTC
TRBJ1-1 TRBV5-8 NA NA CASSLITAEAFF TGTGCCAGCAGCTTGATTACGGCTGAAGCTTTCTTT
TRBJ1-1 TRBV5-4 NA NA CASSLGHQIGTEAFF TGTGCCAGCAGCTTGGGACACCAGATAGGCACTGAAGCTTTCTTT
TRBJ1-4 TRBV4-2 TRBD1 NA CASSQDRAAGGKEKLFF TGTGCCAGCAGCCAAGATCGGGCGGCAGGGGGCAAAGAAAAACTGTTTTTT
TRBJ2-7 TRBV10-3 NA NA CAIRADYTTYEQYF TGTGCCATCCGGGCAGACTACACTACCTACGAGCAGTACTTC
TRBJ2-7 TRBV15 TRBD2 NA CATSRDLAGGAYEQYF TGTGCCACCAGCAGAGACCTAGCGGGGGGAGCATACGAGCAGTACTTC
TRBJ1-2 TRBV5-1 TRBD1 NA CASSSGQGGINYGYTF TGCGCCAGCAGCAGTGGACAGGGGGGGATTAACTATGGCTACACCTTC
TRBJ2-7 TRBV15 NA NA CATSRDPGAYEQYF TGTGCCACCAGCAGAGATCCTGGGGCGTACGAGCAGTACTTC
TRBJ1-4 TRBV27 NA NA CASRTWSGEKLFF TGTGCCAGCCGGACTTGGTCGGGCGAAAAACTGTTTTTT
TRBJ1-2 TRBV27 NA NA CASSLGGRRGYTF TGTGCCAGCAGTTTGGGGGGTAGAAGGGGCTACACCTTC
TRBJ2-1 TRBV3-1/TRBV3-2 TRBD1 once CASSPRPGTGNSYNEQFF TGTGCCAGCAGCCCCCGTCCCGGGACAGGGAACTCCTACAATGAGCAGTTCTTC
TRBJ2-7 TRBV10-3 NA NA CAISDSRTSRSYEQYF TGTGCCATCAGTGATTCCCGAACTAGCAGATCCTACGAGCAGTACTTC
TRBJ1-3 TRBV5-1 NA once CASSSSGAGNTIYF TGCGCCAGCAGCTCCTCAGGGGCTGGAAACACCATATATTTT
TRBJ1-2 TRBV6-5 NA NA CASKNLLEGYTF TGTGCCAGCAAGAACCTTCTAGAAGGCTACACCTTC
TRBJ2-7 TRBV28 TRBD2 NA CASSLSGTTYWEQYF TGTGCCAGCAGTCTCTCTGGGACTACCTACTGGGAGCAGTACTTC
TRBJ1-2 TRBV15 TRBD1 NA CATSVQDRESGYTF TGTGCCACCAGCGTACAAGACAGGGAATCTGGCTACACCTTC
TRBJ1-1 TRBV5-1 NA few CASSSPPASGNTEAFF TGCGCCAGCAGCTCACCCCCGGCCTCGGGGAACACTGAAGCTTTCTTT
TRBJ2-3 TRBV6-1 TRBD1 NA CASTRTGADTQYF TGTGCCAGCACAAGGACAGGCGCAGATACGCAGTATTTT
TRBJ2-7 TRBV24-1 NA NA CATSPRGESYEQYF TGTGCCACCAGTCCCAGGGGGGAGTCTTACGAGCAGTACTTC
TRBJ1-4 TRBV7-6 NA few CASSLIQGRATNEKLFF TGTGCCAGCAGCTTAATTCAGGGTAGAGCAACTAATGAAAAACTGTTTTTT
TRBJ2-1 TRBV20-1 NA NA CSASSPRSGANEQFF TGCAGTGCTAGTTCACCCCGATCTGGGGCCAATGAGCAGTTCTTC
TRBJ2-7 TRBV29-1 TRBD2 once CSVAGREATYEQYF TGCAGCGTTGCGGGTCGGGAGGCCACCTACGAGCAGTACTTC